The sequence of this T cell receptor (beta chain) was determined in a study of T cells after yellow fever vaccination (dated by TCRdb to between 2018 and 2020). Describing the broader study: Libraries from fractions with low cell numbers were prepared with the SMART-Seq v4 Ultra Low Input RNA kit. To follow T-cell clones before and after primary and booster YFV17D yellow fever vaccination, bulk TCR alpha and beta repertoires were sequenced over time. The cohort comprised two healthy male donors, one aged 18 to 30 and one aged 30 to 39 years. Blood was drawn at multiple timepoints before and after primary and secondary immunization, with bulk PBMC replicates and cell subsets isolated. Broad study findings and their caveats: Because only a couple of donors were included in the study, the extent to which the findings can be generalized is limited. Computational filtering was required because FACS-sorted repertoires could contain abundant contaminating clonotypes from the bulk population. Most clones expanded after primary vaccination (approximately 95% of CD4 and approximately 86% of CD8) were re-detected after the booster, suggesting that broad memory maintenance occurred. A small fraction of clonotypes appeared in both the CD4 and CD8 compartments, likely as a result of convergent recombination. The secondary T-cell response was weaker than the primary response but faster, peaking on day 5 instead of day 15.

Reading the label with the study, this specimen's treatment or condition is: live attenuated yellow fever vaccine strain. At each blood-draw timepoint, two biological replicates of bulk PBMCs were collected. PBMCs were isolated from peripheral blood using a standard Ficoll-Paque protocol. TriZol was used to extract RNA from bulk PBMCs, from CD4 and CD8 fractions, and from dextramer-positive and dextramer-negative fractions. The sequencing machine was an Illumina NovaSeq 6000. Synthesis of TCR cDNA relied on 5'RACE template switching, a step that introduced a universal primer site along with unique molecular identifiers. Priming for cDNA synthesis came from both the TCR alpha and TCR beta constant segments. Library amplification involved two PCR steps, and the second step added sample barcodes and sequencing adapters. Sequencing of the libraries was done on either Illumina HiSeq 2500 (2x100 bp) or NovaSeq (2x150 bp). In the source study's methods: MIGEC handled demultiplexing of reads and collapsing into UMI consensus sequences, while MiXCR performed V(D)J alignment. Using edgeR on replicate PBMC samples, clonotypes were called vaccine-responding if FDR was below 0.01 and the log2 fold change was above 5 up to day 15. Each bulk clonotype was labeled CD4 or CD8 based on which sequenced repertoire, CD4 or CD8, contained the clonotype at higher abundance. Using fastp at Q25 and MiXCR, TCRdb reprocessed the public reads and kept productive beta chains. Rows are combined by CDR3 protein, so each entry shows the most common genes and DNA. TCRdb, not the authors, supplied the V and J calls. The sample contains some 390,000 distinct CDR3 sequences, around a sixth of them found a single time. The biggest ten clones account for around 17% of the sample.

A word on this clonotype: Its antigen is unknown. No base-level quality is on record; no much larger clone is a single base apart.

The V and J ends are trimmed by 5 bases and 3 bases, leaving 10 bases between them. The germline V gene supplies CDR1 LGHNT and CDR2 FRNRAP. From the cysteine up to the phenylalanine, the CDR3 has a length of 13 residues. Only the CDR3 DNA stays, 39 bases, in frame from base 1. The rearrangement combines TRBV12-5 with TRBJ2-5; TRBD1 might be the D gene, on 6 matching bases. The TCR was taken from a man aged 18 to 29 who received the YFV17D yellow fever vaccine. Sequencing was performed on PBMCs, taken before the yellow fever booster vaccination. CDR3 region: CASGPSGEETQYF. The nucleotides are TGTGCTAGTGGTCCGTCAGGGGAAGAGACCCAGTACTTC.